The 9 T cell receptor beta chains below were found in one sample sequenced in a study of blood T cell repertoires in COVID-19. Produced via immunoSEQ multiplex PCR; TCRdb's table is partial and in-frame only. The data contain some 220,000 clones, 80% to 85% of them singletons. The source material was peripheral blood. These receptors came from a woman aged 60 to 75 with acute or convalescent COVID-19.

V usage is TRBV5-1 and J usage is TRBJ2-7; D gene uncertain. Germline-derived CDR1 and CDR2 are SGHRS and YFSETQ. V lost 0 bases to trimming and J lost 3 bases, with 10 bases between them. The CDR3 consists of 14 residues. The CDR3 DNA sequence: TGCGCCAGCAGCTTGGTTCCAGGAAACTACGAGCAGTACTTC. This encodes CASSLVPGNYEQYF.

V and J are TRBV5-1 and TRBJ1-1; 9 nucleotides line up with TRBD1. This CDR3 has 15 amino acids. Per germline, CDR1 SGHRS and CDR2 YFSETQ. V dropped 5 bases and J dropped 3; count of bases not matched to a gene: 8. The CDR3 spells CASSSGGQGDTEAFF. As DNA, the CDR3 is TGCGCCAGCAGTTCGGGGGGACAGGGAGACACTGAAGCTTTCTTT.

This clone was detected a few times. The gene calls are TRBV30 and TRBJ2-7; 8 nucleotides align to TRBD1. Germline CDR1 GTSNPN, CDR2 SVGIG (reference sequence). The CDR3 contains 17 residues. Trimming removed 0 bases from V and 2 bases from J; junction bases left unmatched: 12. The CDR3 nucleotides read TGTGCCTGGAGTGTAGGGGACAGGTCCCGTAATCCCTACGAGCAGTACTTC. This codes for CAWSVGDRSRNPYEQYF.

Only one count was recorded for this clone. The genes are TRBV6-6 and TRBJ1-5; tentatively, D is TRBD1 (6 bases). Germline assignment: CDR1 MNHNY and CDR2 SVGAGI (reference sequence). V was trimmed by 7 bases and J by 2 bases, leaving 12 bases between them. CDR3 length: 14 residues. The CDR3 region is CASNDRLGNQPQHF. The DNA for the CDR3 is TGTGCCAGCAATGACAGGTTGGGCAATCAGCCCCAGCATTTT.

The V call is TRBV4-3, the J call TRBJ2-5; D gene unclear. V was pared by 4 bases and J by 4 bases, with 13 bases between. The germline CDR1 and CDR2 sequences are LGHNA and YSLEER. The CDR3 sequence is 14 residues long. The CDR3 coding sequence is TGCGCCAGCAGCCCAAAAAGTAGTAGAGAGACCCAGTACTTC. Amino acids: CASSPKSSRETQYF.

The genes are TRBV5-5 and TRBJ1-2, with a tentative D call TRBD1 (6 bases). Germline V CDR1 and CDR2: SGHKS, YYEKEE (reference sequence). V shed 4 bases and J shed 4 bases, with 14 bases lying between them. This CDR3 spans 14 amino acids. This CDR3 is CASSGTGPGYGYTF. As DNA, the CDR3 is TGTGCCAGCAGCGGTACAGGGCCCGGCTATGGCTACACCTTC.

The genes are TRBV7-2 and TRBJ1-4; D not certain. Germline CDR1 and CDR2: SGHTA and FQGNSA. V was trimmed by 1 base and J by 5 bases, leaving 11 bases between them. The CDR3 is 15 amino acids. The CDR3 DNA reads TGTGCCAGCAGCTTAGAAGCGGCGGGCAATGAAAAACTGTTTTTT. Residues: CASSLEAAGNEKLFF. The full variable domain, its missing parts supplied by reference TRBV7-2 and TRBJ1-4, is GAGVSQSPSNKVTEKGKDVELRCDPISGHTALYWYRQSLGQGLEFLIYFQGNSAPDKSGLPSDRFSAERTGGSVSTLTIQRTQQEDSAVYLCASSLEAAGNEKLFFGSGTQLSVL.

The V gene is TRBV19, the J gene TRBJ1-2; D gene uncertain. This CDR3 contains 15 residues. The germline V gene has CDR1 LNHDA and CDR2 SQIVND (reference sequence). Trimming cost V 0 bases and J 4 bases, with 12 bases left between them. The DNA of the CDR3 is TGTGCCAGTAGTATAGAGTCGTCGCAGTTCTATGGCTACACCTTC. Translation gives CASSIESSQFYGYTF.

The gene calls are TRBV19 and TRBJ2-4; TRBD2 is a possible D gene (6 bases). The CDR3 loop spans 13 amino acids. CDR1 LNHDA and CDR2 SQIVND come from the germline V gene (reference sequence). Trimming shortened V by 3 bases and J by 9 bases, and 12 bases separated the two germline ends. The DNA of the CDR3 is TGTGCCAGTAGTATGGAGGGAATTGGCATTCAGTACTTC. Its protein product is CASSMEGIGIQYF.